This T cell receptor (beta chain) was identified during a study of CD8 T cells in Susac syndrome. RNA, at roughly 0.45 to 1 ug, was reverse transcribed with random hexamers. In TCRdb, the immunoSEQ multiplex PCR reads were re-called with MiXCR into one record per CDR3 protein. This table holds 130,000 to 150,000 distinct CDR3 sequences, approximately 94% found once. This clonotype was detected once. Sequenced sample: CD4+ T cells from PBMCs. The receptor was derived from a human donor in good health.

The CDR3 loop reads CASSPGGAGETQYF. CDR3 nucleotide sequence: TGTGCCAGCAGTCCCGGGGGGGCAGGGGAGACCCAGTACTTC. The V call is TRBV28, the J call TRBJ2-5, with 8 bases aligning to TRBD2. This CDR3 spans 14 amino acids. The V segment lost 5 bases and the J segment 5 bases; nucleotides outside the gene matches: 7. Germline CDR1 is MDHEN and CDR2 is SYDVKM.